Below, 5 T cell receptor beta chains from the same sample are listed, as sequenced in a study of cytotoxic CD8 clonotypes in ibrutinib-treated CLL. TCRdb's copy holds only in-frame clones and misses some; the assay was immunoSEQ multiplex PCR. This table holds 250,000 to 350,000 clones, about 72% found once. Sequences were derived from PBMCs, sampled at disease progression, from a patient treated with ibrutinib. These receptors were collected from a human donor with chronic lymphocytic leukemia.

The V gene is TRBV11-2, the J gene TRBJ2-7; TRBD1 aligns across 9 bases. Losses at the gene ends were 5 bases for V and 3 bases for J; bases not matched to a gene: 5. Germline loops: CDR1 SGHAT, CDR2 FQNNGV. The CDR3 is made up of 14 amino acids. Here the CDR3 DNA reads TGTGCCAGCAGCCCCGGGACAGGGAGCTACGAGCAGTACTTC. Protein sequence: CASSPGTGSYEQYF.

This clone was found many times. The genes are TRBV5-1 and TRBJ1-5; 10 nucleotides match TRBD1. The V and J ends lost 0 bases and 6 bases, in that order; junction bases with no gene match: 3. CDR1 is SGHRS and CDR2 is YFSETQ in the germline V gene. The CDR3 runs to 15 residues. The CDR3 DNA follows: TGCGCCAGCAGCTTGGATGGACAGGGGGGTCAGCCCCAGCATTTT. Protein product: CASSLDGQGGQPQHF.

The genes are TRBV4-2 and TRBJ1-1, with TRBD1 identical over 7 bases. Germline assignment: CDR1 LGHNA and CDR2 YNFKEQ. The CDR3 spans 14 residues. V shed 4 bases, J shed 6 bases, and the junction held 8 bases outside the gene matches. The CDR3 sequence: CASSLDRKGPEAFF. The CDR3 DNA reads as TGTGCCAGCAGCCTGGACAGGAAAGGACCTGAAGCTTTCTTT.

The V and J genes are TRBV2 and TRBJ1-5; TRBD1 aligns across 9 bases. The CDR3 is 16 amino acids. Germline assignment: CDR1 SNHLY and CDR2 FYNNEI. V lost 3 bases and J lost 3; bases outside the gene matches: 6. CDR3 sequence: CASSDWGQGYNQPQHF. The CDR3 coding sequence is TGTGCCAGCAGTGACTGGGGACAGGGATACAATCAGCCCCAGCATTTT.

The chain has TRBV13 and TRBJ2-2, with D possibly TRBD2 on 6 matching bases. The CDR3 runs 13 residues. The V end lost 3 bases, the J end lost 6 bases, and 8 bases lay between the germline ends. Germline V gives CDR1 PRHDT, CDR2 FYEKMQ (reference sequence). CDR3 region: CASSLRGSGELFF. The CDR3 DNA is TGTGCCAGCAGCTTGCGGGGATCCGGGGAGCTGTTTTTT.